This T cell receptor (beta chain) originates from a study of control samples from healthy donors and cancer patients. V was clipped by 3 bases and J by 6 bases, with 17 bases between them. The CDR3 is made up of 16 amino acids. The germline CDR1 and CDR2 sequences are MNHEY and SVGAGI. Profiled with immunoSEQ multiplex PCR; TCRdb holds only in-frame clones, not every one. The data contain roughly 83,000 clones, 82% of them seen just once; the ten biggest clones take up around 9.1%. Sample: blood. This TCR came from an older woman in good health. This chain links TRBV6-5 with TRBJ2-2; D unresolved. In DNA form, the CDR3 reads TGTGCCAGCAGTTATATTCGTCCAAATGCACCCGGGGAGCTGTTTTTT. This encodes CASSYIRPNAPGELFF.